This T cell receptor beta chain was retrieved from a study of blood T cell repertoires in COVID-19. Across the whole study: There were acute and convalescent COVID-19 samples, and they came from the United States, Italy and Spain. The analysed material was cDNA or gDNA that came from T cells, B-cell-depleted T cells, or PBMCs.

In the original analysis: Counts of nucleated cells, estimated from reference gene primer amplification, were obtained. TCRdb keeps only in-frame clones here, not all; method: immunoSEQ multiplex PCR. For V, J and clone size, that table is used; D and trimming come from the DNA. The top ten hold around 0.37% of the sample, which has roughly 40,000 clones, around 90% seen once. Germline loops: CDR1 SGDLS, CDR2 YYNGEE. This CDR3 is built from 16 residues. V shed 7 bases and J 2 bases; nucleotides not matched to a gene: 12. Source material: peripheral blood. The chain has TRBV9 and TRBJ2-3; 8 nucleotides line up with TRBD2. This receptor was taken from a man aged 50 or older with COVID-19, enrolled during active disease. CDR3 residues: CASGRRAGGNTDTQYF. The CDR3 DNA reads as TGTGCCAGCGGCCGGCGGGCGGGAGGAAACACAGATACGCAGTATTTT.